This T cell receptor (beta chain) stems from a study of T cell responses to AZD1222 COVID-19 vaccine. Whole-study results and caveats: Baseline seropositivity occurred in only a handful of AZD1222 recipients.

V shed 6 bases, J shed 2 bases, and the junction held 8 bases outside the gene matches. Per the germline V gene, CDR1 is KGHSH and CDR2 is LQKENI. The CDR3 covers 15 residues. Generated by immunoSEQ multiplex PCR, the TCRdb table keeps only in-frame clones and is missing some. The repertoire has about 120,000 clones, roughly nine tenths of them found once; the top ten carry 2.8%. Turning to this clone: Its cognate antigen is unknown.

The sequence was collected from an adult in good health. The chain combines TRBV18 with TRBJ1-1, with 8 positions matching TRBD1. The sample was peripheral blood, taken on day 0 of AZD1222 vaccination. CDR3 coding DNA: TGTGCCAGCTCCGGACAGGGTGGTGGTAACACTGAAGCTTTCTTT. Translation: CASSGQGGGNTEAFF.